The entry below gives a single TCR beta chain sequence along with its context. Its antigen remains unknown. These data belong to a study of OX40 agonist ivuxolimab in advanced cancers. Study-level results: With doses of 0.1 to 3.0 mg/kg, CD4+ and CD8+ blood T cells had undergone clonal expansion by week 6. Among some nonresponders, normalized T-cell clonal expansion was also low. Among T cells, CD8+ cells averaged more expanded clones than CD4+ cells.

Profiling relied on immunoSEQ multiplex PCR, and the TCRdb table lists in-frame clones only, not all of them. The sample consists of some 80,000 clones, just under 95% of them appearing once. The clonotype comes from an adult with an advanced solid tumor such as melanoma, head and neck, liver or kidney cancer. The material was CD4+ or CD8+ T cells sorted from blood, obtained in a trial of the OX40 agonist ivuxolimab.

CDR3 nucleotide sequence: TGTGCCAGCAGCAATCCCGGGACCTCGGAGACCCAGTACTTC. Protein sequence: CASSNPGTSETQYF. V gene TRBV7-9 combines with J gene TRBJ2-5; D could derive from TRBD1 or TRBD2 (5 bases each). The CDR3 is 14 residues long. The germline V gene encodes CDR1 SEHNR and CDR2 FQNEAQ (reference sequence). The germline V and J ends were trimmed by 5 bases and 5 bases, with 15 bases remaining between them.